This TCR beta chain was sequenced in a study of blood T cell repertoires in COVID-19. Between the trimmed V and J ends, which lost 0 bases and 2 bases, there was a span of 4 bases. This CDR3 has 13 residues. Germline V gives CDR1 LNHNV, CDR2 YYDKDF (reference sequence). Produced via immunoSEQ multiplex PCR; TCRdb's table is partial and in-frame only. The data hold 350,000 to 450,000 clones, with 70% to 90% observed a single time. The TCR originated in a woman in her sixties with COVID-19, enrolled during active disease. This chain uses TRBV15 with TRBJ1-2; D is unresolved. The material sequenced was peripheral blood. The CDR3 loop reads CATSRDENYGYTF. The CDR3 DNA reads TGTGCCACCAGCAGAGATGAGAACTATGGCTACACCTTC.